The 5 T cell receptor beta chains reported below all come from one sample, sequenced in a study of T-cell memory formation after mild COVID-19. MiXCR, run by TCRdb on the 5' RACE reads, gives a single entry per CDR3 protein. The data show roughly 130,000 distinct CDR3 sequences, 5% to 6.5% seen once. Material for sequencing was PBMCs or a T cell subset sorted from them (not recorded which). Receptors originate from an adult woman who had mild COVID-19 (a few samples of this study predate the infection). Cell type and time point are not known.

This clonotype was found a few times. This sequence joins TRBV6-2 or TRBV6-3 and TRBJ2-1; tentatively, D is TRBD1 (6 bases). Germline V gene sequence: CDR1 MNHEY, CDR2 SVGEGT. V was cut by 10 bases and J by 0 bases, with 16 bases left in between. The CDR3 covers 15 residues. DNA for the CDR3: TGTGCCACCACCACCCGACAGGACTCCTACAATGAGCAGTTCTTC. It is translated as CATTTRQDSYNEQFF.

In this sample, this clonotype turned up many times. The rearrangement joins TRBV24-1 to TRBJ2-7, with 8 bases lining up with TRBD1. Losses at the gene ends were 1 base for V and 3 bases for J; bases not matched to a gene: 7. The CDR3 is 16 residues long. CDR1 and CDR2 from the germline V gene are KGHDR and SFDVKD. The CDR3 is CATSDFGRTGFYEQYF. The DNA of the CDR3 is TGTGCCACCAGTGATTTTGGAAGGACAGGGTTCTACGAGCAGTACTTC.

This chain uses TRBV25-1 with TRBJ2-3; TRBD2 might be the D (6 bases). This CDR3 is 16 amino acids long. Trimming took off 3 bases at V and 4 bases at J, with 17 bases between the two ends. Germline values: CDR1 MGHDK, CDR2 SYGVNS. The CDR3, as DNA: TGTGCCAGCAGTGATAAGGCACAGTCGGGGGCAGATACGCAGTATTTT. It translates to CASSDKAQSGADTQYF.

The table lists this clonotype with a few counts. V is TRBV10-3 and J is TRBJ2-7, with 10 bases identical to TRBD1. The CDR3 runs to 14 residues. The germline V gene has CDR1 ENHRY and CDR2 SYGVKD. The J segment lost 2 bases and the V segment lost 5 bases, leaving 3 bases of the junction unmatched. CDR3 sequence reads: CAISTGTGAYEQYF. The CDR3 nucleotides are TGTGCCATCAGTACCGGGACAGGGGCCTACGAGCAGTACTTC.

This clonotype was picked up many times. The V call is TRBV7-3, the J call TRBJ2-5, with unresolved D. V was shortened by 3 bases and J by 1 base, with 9 bases between the two germline ends. The CDR3 is made up of 14 amino acids. Germline values: CDR1 SGHTA, CDR2 FQGTGA. CDR3 in DNA: TGTGCCAGCAGCTTCGGGCCTTCCCAAGAGACCCAGTACTTC. It yields the protein CASSFGPSQETQYF. Combining the CDR3 with reference TRBV7-3 and TRBJ2-5 gives the whole variable domain GAGVSQTPSNKVTEKGKYVELRCDPISGHTALYWYRQSLGQGPEFLIYFQGTGAADDSGLPNDRFFAVRPEGSVSTLKIQRTERGDSAVYLCASSFGPSQETQYFGPGTRLLVL.